One sample yielded the 10 T cell receptor beta chains listed below, sequenced in a study of human T cells and chemical hapten exposure. MiXCR, applied by TCRdb to the RACE reads, yields one record per CDR3 protein. The table includes 60,000 to 80,000 distinct CDR3 sequences, approximately 7% detected once. Time point denoted: pre-sensitization, week 0. As for treatment: therapeutic diphenylcyclopropenone sensitization with weekly scalp DPC. The specimen was whole blood, collected in connection with sensitization to the hapten diphenylcyclopropenone (DPC). All receptors come from a woman aged 30 to 39 with alopecia areata. Some clones in this sample may be carry-over from other donors' samples.

Many counts were recorded for this clonotype. This sequence joins TRBV14 and TRBJ1-6; 7 nucleotides agree with TRBD1. V shed 0 bases and J 4 bases; nucleotides not matched to a gene: 9. The CDR3 extends over 18 amino acids. Germline-derived CDR1 and CDR2 are SGHDN and FVKESK. The CDR3 region is CASSQDKGGWGYNSPLHF. CDR3 nucleotides: TGTGCCAGCAGCCAAGATAAAGGGGGCTGGGGGTATAATTCACCCCTCCACTTT.

In the case of this clonotype: Given a much more abundant clone one base away, this may be a read error. The chain employs TRBV23-1 and TRBJ2-7; D possibly corresponds to TRBD1 (6 bases). TRBV23-1 is an ORF, with its function uncertain. The CDR3 runs to 14 residues. This chain's CDR3 is CASNQSPGVHEQYF. CDR3 nucleotide sequence: TGCGCCAGCAATCAATCGCCAGGGGTTCACGAGCAGTACTTC.

This clonotype was seen many times. The rearrangement links TRBV6-1 to TRBJ1-4, with D possibly TRBD1 on 5 matching bases. Germline CDR1 reads MNHNS; CDR2 reads SASEGT. This CDR3 comprises 16 residues. Trimming removed 2 bases at V and 4 bases at J, with 14 bases between. CDR3 bases: TGTGCCAGCAGTGAATTCAGTGGGGGAGATAATGAAAAACTGTTTTTT. Protein: CASSEFSGGDNEKLFF.

There are many counts of this clonotype. V is TRBV10-2 and J is TRBJ2-3; D may be TRBD1 (8 bases). V lost 6 bases and J lost 6, with 13 bases in between. The CDR3 totals 13 residues. Germline assignment: CDR1 WSHSY and CDR2 SAAADI. Here the CDR3 reads CASRQGGVDTQYF. The CDR3 DNA reads as TGCGCCAGCAGACAGGGGGGGGTGGATACGCAGTATTTT.

This clonotype was seen repeatedly, ten times or more. The rearrangement uses TRBV20-1 and TRBJ2-3, with 16 bases that match TRBD2. The germline CDR1 and CDR2 sequences are DFQATT and SNEGSKA (reference sequence). Losses at the gene ends were 1 base for V and 2 bases for J; bases not matched to a gene: 6. CDR3 size: 18 residues. Written as DNA, the CDR3 is TGCAGTGCTAGAGTTACCGGGACTAGCGGGGGGGCCACAGATACGCAGTATTTT. Amino acid sequence: CSARVTGTSGGATDTQYF.

This clonotype was found many times. The CDR3 nucleotides are TGCAGCGTCGCCCAGACCAGGGAAGCTACAGGCTACACCTTC. This encodes CSVAQTREATGYTF. The J gene is TRBJ1-2, the V gene TRBV29-1; TRBD1 is a possible D gene (5 bases). The germline V and J ends were trimmed by 6 bases and 8 bases, with 22 bases remaining between them. Per germline, CDR1 SQVTM and CDR2 ANQGSEA. The CDR3 length is 14 residues.

The gene calls are TRBV20-1 and TRBJ2-1; D gene ambiguous. Deletions cut 1 base from V and 4 bases from J, with 5 bases between. The CDR3 contains 12 residues. Germline CDR1 DFQATT, CDR2 SNEGSKA (reference sequence). CDR3 amino acids: CSARGLYNEQFF. The CDR3 DNA sequence: TGCAGTGCTAGAGGACTTTACAATGAGCAGTTCTTC.

Ten or more counts support this clonotype. The rearrangement uses TRBV19 and TRBJ2-7; TRBD1 aligns across 7 bases. Germline CDR1 reads LNHDA; CDR2 reads SQIVND (reference sequence). The V and J ends lost 5 bases and 12 bases, in that order; junction bases with no gene match: 13. The CDR3 has 13 amino acids. The CDR3 spells CASSPRDRLLPYF. The CDR3 DNA reads TGTGCCAGTAGTCCCCGGGACAGATTACTTCCGTACTTC.

There are a few counts of this clonotype. The limits of the CDR3 on the DNA are not certain, so only TCRdb's listed CDR3 is given. V and J are TRBV29-1 and TRBJ1-2; the D call of TRBD1 is as the table states it, not checked on the DNA. The CDR3 comprises 13 residues, both ends counted. Germline V gene data show CDR1 as SQVTM and CDR2 as ANQGSEA. CDR3: CSVGTGAIYGDTF.

V and J are TRBV20-1 and TRBJ1-3; D is ambiguous. Germline V lookup: CDR1 DFQATT, CDR2 SNEGSKA (reference sequence). V gave up 1 base and J gave up 5 bases, with 21 bases separating them. This CDR3 region has 17 residues. CDR3 in amino acids: CSARGKGQAEGRNTIYF. In DNA, the CDR3 is TGCAGTGCTAGAGGCAAGGGTCAGGCCGAGGGCCGAAACACCATATATTTT.